The 26 T cell receptor beta chains below come from one sample, sequenced in a study of cytomegalovirus exposure and HLA in healthy donors. Vbeta (60) and Jbeta (13) primers were used in the PCR. This table comes from immunoSEQ multiplex PCR, and its TCRdb copy is limited to in-frame clones, with some not included. The sample yields over 100,000 clones, roughly four fifths seen once. The sample consisted of PBMCs. The receptors shown here come from a woman aged 25 to 39 in good health and CMV-seropositive.

The chain employs TRBV4-3 and TRBJ2-3; 7 bases line up with TRBD1. Germline trimming cut 2 bases from V and 6 bases from J; bases unmatched to any gene: 2. Germline V lookup: CDR1 LGHNA, CDR2 YSLEER. CDR3 size: 13 residues. The CDR3 DNA is TGCGCCAGCAGCCAAACAGGGGACGATACGCAGTATTTT. Its protein is CASSQTGDDTQYF.

The table lists this clone with a count of one. The chain employs TRBV2 and TRBJ2-3, with TRBD2 matching 7 bases. Germline V gene sequence: CDR1 SNHLY, CDR2 FYNNEI. This CDR3 spans 15 amino acids. V lost 1 base, J lost 2 bases, and 3 bases stayed unmatched. CDR3 nucleotides: TGTGCCAGCAGTGAAGAGCGGGGCCTCACAGATACGCAGTATTTT. Translated: CASSEERGLTDTQYF.

This clone was counted once. This chain uses TRBV2 with TRBJ2-7, with D perhaps TRBD2 (6 bases). V lost 2 bases to trimming and J lost 5 bases, with 16 bases between them. Germline V gene sequence: CDR1 SNHLY, CDR2 FYNNEI. The length of the CDR3 is 15 residues. CDR3 coding DNA: TGTGCCAGCAGTGAAATTGGGACTCGCTATGACGAGCAGTACTTC. The encoded protein is CASSEIGTRYDEQYF.

A remark on this clone: A read error may produce the germline difference seen at one junction end. V is TRBV6-1 and J is TRBJ1-6, with D hard to call. Germline CDR1 is MNHNS and CDR2 is SASEGT. CDR3 length equals 11 residues. CDR3 sequence (DNA): TGTGCCAGCAGTGCGACGGGAAGCCGGCAATTT. This gives the protein CASSATGSRQF.

This chain uses TRBV5-1 with TRBJ2-3, with a tentative D call TRBD2 (6 bases). The CDR3 totals 17 residues. From germline, CDR1 is SGHRS and CDR2 YFSETQ. Trimming removed 4 bases from V and 3 bases from J, with 21 bases in between. The CDR3 bases are TGCGCCAGCAGCCCCCCCACGGTCCTGGGGGGTACAGATACGCAGTATTTT. Translation: CASSPPTVLGGTDTQYF.

The chain links TRBV7-6 to TRBJ2-1; TRBD1 is a possible D gene (5 bases). The CDR3 covers 13 residues. V was clipped by 2 bases and J by 7 bases, with 9 bases between them. CDR1 and CDR2 (germline): SGHVS, FNYEAQ. The CDR3, as DNA: TGTGCCAGCAGCTTATTTACAGGAAATGAGCAGTTCTTC. Its protein product is CASSLFTGNEQFF.

The chain has TRBV6-1 and TRBJ2-1, with 8 bases lining up with TRBD1. CDR1 and CDR2 (germline): MNHNS, SASEGT. V lost 1 base, J lost 8 bases, and 4 bases stayed unmatched. This CDR3 has 14 residues. CDR3 in DNA: TGTGCCAGCAGTGAAGGCCCAGGGGGCTATGAGCAGTTCTTC. Protein sequence: CASSEGPGGYEQFF.

The chain has TRBV5-4 and TRBJ1-2, with 7 bases aligning to TRBD1. Germline values: CDR1 SGHNT, CDR2 YYREEE (reference sequence). The CDR3 has 14 amino acids. J was trimmed by 3 bases and V by 4 bases; bases with no gene match: 6. For the CDR3, the DNA is TGTGCCAGCAGCCCGGGACAGTTCGACTATGGCTACACCTTC. Its translation: CASSPGQFDYGYTF.

This chain links TRBV28 with TRBJ1-2; D might be TRBD1 (5 bases). The germline V gene has CDR1 MDHEN and CDR2 SYDVKM. V lost 5 bases and J lost 1, with 11 bases in between. There are 14 residues in the CDR3. The CDR3 coding sequence is TGTGCCAGCAGTATTGGGGGGAATAACTATGGCTACACCTTC. Translation gives CASSIGGNNYGYTF.

The DNA of the CDR3 is TGCGCCAGCAGCGCAAAACTTCTATTGAGTAATGAAAAACTGTTTTTT. It encodes CASSAKLLLSNEKLFF. This chain connects TRBV4-3 to TRBJ1-4; D is unresolved. Germline loops: CDR1 LGHNA, CDR2 YSLEER. The CDR3 contains 16 residues. V gave up 5 bases and J gave up 4 bases, with 17 bases separating them.

The chain links TRBV6-1 to TRBJ2-3, with a possible D match to TRBD2 (5 bases). This CDR3 is 12 amino acids long. Germline V gene sequence: CDR1 MNHNS, CDR2 SASEGT. Trimming took off 5 bases at V and 5 bases at J, with 8 bases between the two ends. The CDR3: CASSWEIDTQYF. For the CDR3, the DNA is TGTGCCAGCAGTTGGGAGATAGATACGCAGTATTTT.

A remark on this clone: Other DNA sequences in this sample translate to the same CDR3. This chain connects TRBV5-1 to TRBJ2-1, with 7 nucleotides matching TRBD1. Trimming took 0 bases from V and 4 from J; bases not matched to a gene: 1. CDR3 size: 14 residues. Germline V gene sequence: CDR1 SGHRS, CDR2 YFSETQ. The CDR3 sequence: CASSLGDSYNEQFF. The CDR3 bases are TGCGCCAGCAGCTTGGGGGACAGTTACAATGAGCAGTTCTTC.

The V gene is TRBV18, the J gene TRBJ2-7; possibly TRBD2 for D (6 bases). The CDR3 runs to 14 residues. The germline gives CDR1 KGHSH, CDR2 LQKENI. The V end was cut by 5 bases, the J end by 4 bases, with 15 bases between. CDR3: CASSDGGGGYEQYF. The CDR3 coding sequence is TGTGCCAGCTCAGACGGTGGTGGGGGGTACGAGCAGTACTTC.

This clone appeared a single time. This chain uses TRBV7-2 with TRBJ1-6; 8 positions match TRBD1. Unmatched junction bases numbered 6, after V lost 5 bases and J lost 0 bases. Germline V gives CDR1 SGHTA, CDR2 FQGNSA. CDR3 length equals 17 residues. CDR3 residues: CASSRRTGSSYNSPLHF. The CDR3 DNA sequence: TGTGCCAGCAGCCGACGGACAGGGAGCTCCTATAATTCACCCCTCCACTTT.

J is TRBJ1-4 and V is TRBV7-2, with TRBD1 matching 11 bases. Germline-derived CDR1 and CDR2 are SGHTA and FQGNSA. J gave up 6 bases and V 2 bases, and 8 bases lay outside the gene matches. CDR3 length: 17 residues. CDR3 DNA sequence: TGTGCCAGCAGCTTATCAGTAACGGGACAGGGGGATGAAAAACTGTTTTTT. It translates to CASSLSVTGQGDEKLFF.

The V gene is TRBV9, the J gene TRBJ2-5; D is possibly TRBD2 (5 bases). The J call may be mistaken, given a closer DNA end match to TRBJ2-7. From germline, CDR1 is SGDLS and CDR2 YYNGEE. The CDR3 runs 13 residues. The CDR3 coding sequence is TGTGCCAGTGGGGATCTCGCGGGCTACGAGCAGTACTTC. Translating gives CASGDLAGYEQYF.

This chain links TRBV6-1 with TRBJ2-3; 11 bases fit TRBD2. Germline CDR1 is MNHNS and CDR2 is SASEGT. V was pared by 6 bases and J by 7 bases, with 6 bases of the junction left unmatched. The CDR3 sequence is 14 residues long. CDR3 in amino acids: CASRLAGGPNTQYF. The CDR3 coding sequence is TGTGCCAGCAGATTAGCGGGGGGGCCGAATACGCAGTATTTT.

The gene calls are TRBV28 and TRBJ1-5; the match to TRBD1 covers 9 bases. Germline loops: CDR1 MDHEN, CDR2 SYDVKM. CDR3 length equals 17 residues. Losses at the gene ends were 0 bases for V and 1 base for J; bases not matched to a gene: 4. In DNA, the CDR3 is TGTGCCAGCAGTTTATGGGGACAGGGTACCAGCAATCAGCCCCAGCATTTT. It translates to CASSLWGQGTSNQPQHF.

For this clone: The sample carries other DNA sequences with the same CDR3. The V and J genes are TRBV6-5 and TRBJ1-2, with D tentatively TRBD1 (5 bases). This CDR3 comprises 12 residues. Trimming stripped 3 bases from V and 7 bases from J, with 9 bases between. Per germline, CDR1 MNHEY and CDR2 SVGAGI. The CDR3 loop reads CASSYGAGGYTF. CDR3 in DNA: TGTGCCAGCAGTTATGGGGCAGGTGGCTACACCTTC.

This clone was seen at least ten times. The CDR3 DNA follows: TGTGCCAGCAGTCCAACAGGGTTTGACACTGAAGCTTTCTTT. Protein sequence: CASSPTGFDTEAFF. This rearrangement joins TRBV7-9 to TRBJ1-1, with D possibly TRBD1 on 6 matching bases. Germline V gives CDR1 SEHNR, CDR2 FQNEAQ (reference sequence). The CDR3 runs 14 residues. Trimming stripped 6 bases from V and 3 bases from J, with 14 bases between.

This sequence joins TRBV7-9 and TRBJ1-1; weak D call: TRBD1 (5 bases). The CDR3 has 14 residues. Trimming pared 3 bases from V and 4 bases from J, leaving 12 bases between. Germline CDR1 is SEHNR and CDR2 is FQNEAQ (reference sequence). The CDR3 bases are TGTGCCAGCAGCTTCGGGGGGGATATCACTGAAGCTTTCTTT. Amino acids: CASSFGGDITEAFF.

The chain links TRBV7-9 to TRBJ2-1, with D perhaps matching TRBD2 (5 bases). Germline assignment: CDR1 SEHNR and CDR2 FQNEAQ (reference sequence). The germline V and J ends were trimmed by 5 bases and 3 bases, with 14 bases remaining between them. The CDR3 has 15 residues. The CDR3 loop reads CASSPATGYYNEQFF. CDR3 nucleotide sequence: TGTGCCAGCAGCCCCGCTACGGGGTACTACAATGAGCAGTTCTTC.

The V and J genes are TRBV15 and TRBJ2-1; TRBD2 matches at 8 bases. Germline assignment: CDR1 LNHNV and CDR2 YYDKDF (reference sequence). Unmatched junction bases numbered 8, after V lost 3 bases and J lost 7 bases. CDR3 size: 15 residues. CDR3 in amino acids: CATSRRGVNLNEQFF. The CDR3 DNA reads as TGTGCCACCAGCAGGCGGGGGGTTAACTTAAATGAGCAGTTCTTC.

This clone appeared a single time. This chain connects TRBV6-1 to TRBJ2-3; D possibly corresponds to TRBD2 (5 bases). CDR3 length: 13 residues. The germline CDR1 and CDR2 sequences are MNHNS and SASEGT. Trimming took 8 bases from V and 4 from J, leaving 13 bases between them. CDR3 nucleotides: TGTGCCAGCTCTACTAGAATGCCAGATACGCAGTATTTT. Protein product: CASSTRMPDTQYF.

J is TRBJ1-1 and V is TRBV11-1; a weak D match, TRBD1 (5 bases). Germline CDR1 and CDR2: SGHAT and FQDESV (reference sequence). The V end lost 5 bases, the J end lost 5 bases, and 15 bases lay between the germline ends. This CDR3 spans 14 amino acids. This CDR3 reads CASSRWQGVTEAFF. CDR3 nucleotides: TGTGCCAGCAGCCGGTGGCAGGGTGTGACTGAAGCTTTCTTT.

The chain recombines TRBV5-4 with TRBJ1-2, with 11 positions matching TRBD1. The CDR3 length is 14 residues. V lost 4 bases, J lost 8 bases, and 7 bases stayed unmatched. Per germline, CDR1 SGHNT and CDR2 YYREEE (reference sequence). DNA of the CDR3: TGTGCCAGCAGCGATGGACAGGGGGCGAGGGGCTACACCTTC. It translates to CASSDGQGARGYTF.